This is a list of T cell receptor beta chains from one sample in a study of cytomegalovirus exposure and HLA in healthy donors. Here immunoSEQ multiplex PCR was the method, and the copy in TCRdb shows in-frame clones only, minus some. The profile covers 150,000 to 200,000 clones, with about 80% appearing a single time and roughly 2% taken by the ten largest. Sequencing used PBMCs. These receptors were obtained from a woman younger than 45 in good health and CMV-seronegative. CDR3s include the opening cysteine and the closing phenylalanine or tryptophan. D genes are given only for firm matches. The size entry is marked missing in some rows and otherwise reads once, few, many or a size class.

-	-	TRBV14	TRBJ2-7	TGTGCCAGACGAGTCGGGAGCGCGGGCGGCTCCTACGAGCAGTACTTC	CARRVGSAGGSYEQYF
few	TRBD1	TRBV2	TRBJ2-1	TGTGCCAGCAGTGAAACGGGACAGGGGTACAATGAGCAGTTCTTC	CASSETGQGYNEQFF
-	-	TRBV29-1	TRBJ2-3	TGCAGCGCCAGGGGTGGTACAGATACGCAGTATTTT	CSARGGTDTQYF
-	-	TRBV28	TRBJ1-5	TGTGCCAGCCTTCGGCAGGGAGGGAATCAGCCCCAGCATTTT	CASLRQGGNQPQHF
-	-	TRBV19	TRBJ2-3	TGTGCCAGTAGTACCGGGCAGGGCCGCACAGATACGCAGTATTTT	CASSTGQGRTDTQYF
-	TRBD1	TRBV28	TRBJ1-2	TGTGCCAGCAGTTTACCTGACAGGGGGAGCTATGGCTACACCTTC	CASSLPDRGSYGYTF
few	TRBD1	TRBV4-3	TRBJ1-2	TGCGCCAGCAGCCAAGCCGGGACAGAGTATGGCTACACCTTC	CASSQAGTEYGYTF
-	TRBD1	TRBV9	TRBJ2-7	TGTGCCAGCAGCGCTAGCAGGGGGCTTCCATCCGAGCAGTACTTC	CASSASRGLPSEQYF
-	TRBD1	TRBV2	TRBJ1-5	TGTGCCAGCAGAGGGGACAGCACGTACCAGCCCCAGCATTTT	CASRGDSTYQPQHF
-	-	TRBV9	TRBJ2-5	TGTGCCAGCAGCGTAGCCGGTGAGACCCAGTACTTC	CASSVAGETQYF
-	-	TRBV29-1	TRBJ2-1	TGCAGCGTTGTCTACAGGGCCACCCCATACAATGAGCAGTTCTTC	CSVVYRATPYNEQFF
-	-	TRBV9	TRBJ1-2	TGTGCCAGCAGCTCAAGACAGCCCCCATATGGCTACACCTTC	CASSSRQPPYGYTF
-	-	TRBV7-3	TRBJ1-2	TGTGCCAGCAGCTTACTCGGGGGAGTTGACTATGGCTACACCTTC	CASSLLGGVDYGYTF
-	TRBD2	TRBV2	TRBJ2-7	TGTGCCAGCAGGGGGACTAGCGGTTACGAGCAGTACTTC	CASRGTSGYEQYF
-	TRBD1	TRBV14	TRBJ2-7	TGTGCCAGCGGGGGACAGGGTCCCTACGAGCAGTACTTC	CASGGQGPYEQYF
-	-	TRBV6-1	TRBJ1-1	TGTGCCAGCAGCAGGGACTATGACACTGAAGCTTTCTTT	CASSRDYDTEAFF